These 16 T cell receptor beta chains came from one sample sequenced in a study of cytomegalovirus exposure and HLA in healthy donors. The PCR ran on 60 Vbeta and 13 Jbeta primers. Sequencing was performed with immunoSEQ multiplex PCR; in TCRdb, only in-frame clones are kept and a portion is missing. Among roughly 54,000 clones, roughly 79% were seen once, and the ten largest hold around 3%. The sequenced sample consisted of PBMCs. These receptors all stem from a man aged 50-59 years in good health and CMV-seronegative.

The genes are TRBV6-1 and TRBJ1-5; 7 bases match TRBD1. Germline V gene sequence: CDR1 MNHNS, CDR2 SASEGT. Trimming at V came to 5 bases and at J to 3 bases, leaving 4 bases not matched to a gene. The CDR3 is made up of 14 amino acids. CDR3 bases: TGTGCCAGCAGTCGGGACAGCTTCAATCAGCCCCAGCATTTT. This translates into CASSRDSFNQPQHF.

This clone came up a few times. This chain joins TRBV6-5 and TRBJ2-1; 13 bases line up with TRBD2. Germline-derived CDR1 and CDR2 are MNHEY and SVGAGI. V lost 5 bases and J lost 8; bases outside the gene matches: 6. This CDR3 spans 15 amino acids. CDR3 residues: CASSLRLAGGDEQFF. CDR3 DNA: TGTGCCAGCAGTCTCCGACTAGCGGGGGGCGATGAGCAGTTCTTC.

Points on this clone: Within the sample, other DNA sequences also encode this same CDR3. V and J are TRBV19 and TRBJ2-7; 7 bases map to TRBD1. Germline V lookup: CDR1 LNHDA, CDR2 SQIVND (reference sequence). This CDR3 region has 14 residues. V shed 2 bases, J shed 3 bases, and the junction held 4 bases outside the gene matches. The CDR3 sequence is CASSIPGQSYEQYF. CDR3 nucleotide sequence: TGTGCCAGTAGTATACCGGGACAGAGCTACGAGCAGTACTTC.

The V and J genes are TRBV7-3 and TRBJ2-5; no definite D call. From germline, CDR1 is SGHTA and CDR2 FQGTGA. V was shortened by 5 bases and J by 1 base, with 14 bases between the two germline ends. CDR3 length: 15 residues. The CDR3 loop is CASSQTPLGQETQYF. CDR3 sequence (DNA): TGTGCCAGCAGCCAGACTCCCCTGGGCCAAGAGACCCAGTACTTC.

The rearrangement uses TRBV14 and TRBJ2-1; the D gene is possibly TRBD1 (6 bases). Per germline, CDR1 SGHDN and CDR2 FVKESK. V dropped 4 bases and J dropped 0 bases, with 13 bases sitting between them. The CDR3 is made up of 16 amino acids. The DNA of the CDR3 is TGTGCCAGCAGCCCCCGTGGGGGCCCCTCCTACAATGAGCAGTTCTTC. Translated, it gives CASSPRGGPSYNEQFF.

Only one count was recorded for this clone. This chain joins TRBV19 and TRBJ1-6, with TRBD1 as a possible D gene (5 bases). CDR1 is LNHDA, CDR2 SQIVND, per germline (reference sequence). The CDR3 runs 15 residues. V was cut by 4 bases and J by 10 bases, with 17 bases left in between. This CDR3 is CASSTDAGTGSPLHF. The CDR3 nucleotides read TGTGCCAGTAGTACCGACGCGGGGACTGGATCACCCCTCCACTTT.

V is TRBV7-3 and J is TRBJ1-1; no reliable D call. The CDR3 length is 13 residues. CDR1 is SGHTA and CDR2 is FQGTGA in the germline V gene. Trimming left V 0 bases short and J 5 bases short, with 7 bases between. The DNA for the CDR3 is TGTGCCAGCAGCTTAACTCCGCGGACTGAAGCTTTCTTT. Protein product: CASSLTPRTEAFF.

The gene calls are TRBV27 and TRBJ2-6; 10 nucleotides match TRBD1. CDR1 and CDR2 from the germline V gene are MNHEY and SMNVEV (reference sequence). This CDR3 comprises 17 residues. V lost 8 bases, J lost 1 base, and 8 bases stayed unmatched. The CDR3 reads CASGPRTGGSGANVLTF. In nucleotides, the CDR3 is TGTGCCAGCGGTCCCCGGACAGGGGGGTCTGGGGCCAACGTCCTGACTTTC.

The chain combines TRBV18 with TRBJ2-3; D might be TRBD2 (5 bases). The germline gives CDR1 KGHSH, CDR2 LQKENI. V was cut by 3 bases and J by 6 bases, with 19 bases left in between. The CDR3 has 16 residues. DNA for the CDR3: TGTGCCAGCTCACCCTTCATCGGTTTAGCGAGGGATACGCAGTATTTT. As protein: CASSPFIGLARDTQYF.

V is TRBV18 and J is TRBJ1-1, with D perhaps matching TRBD1 (5 bases). Trimming left V 3 bases short and J 1 base short, with 9 bases between. The CDR3 spans 14 residues. Germline CDR1 and CDR2: KGHSH and LQKENI. CDR3 loop: CASSPQGGNTEAFF. In nucleotides, the CDR3 is TGTGCCAGCTCACCCCAGGGCGGGAACACTGAAGCTTTCTTT.

This rearrangement joins TRBV5-1 to TRBJ1-1, with D possibly TRBD1 on 5 matching bases. This CDR3 spans 11 amino acids. The germline V gene encodes CDR1 SGHRS and CDR2 YFSETQ. V was pared by 6 bases and J by 3 bases, with 6 bases between. The chain's CDR3 is CASIGDTEAFF. The CDR3 DNA reads TGCGCCAGCATAGGGGACACTGAAGCTTTCTTT.

The rearrangement links TRBV6-5 to TRBJ2-3; 7 bases are a match to TRBD2. The V segment lost 8 bases and the J segment 6 bases; nucleotides outside the gene matches: 14. CDR3 length: 15 residues. CDR1 MNHEY and CDR2 SVGAGI come from the germline V gene. The CDR3 DNA follows: TGTGCCAGCCGCACTCGGGCGGGGGAGGGGGATACGCAGTATTTT. This gives the protein CASRTRAGEGDTQYF.

This chain connects TRBV28 to TRBJ1-6, with 9 positions matching TRBD1. CDR3 length equals 20 residues. V dropped 2 bases and J dropped 0; count of bases not matched to a gene: 11. Germline lookup yields CDR1 MDHEN and CDR2 SYDVKM. This CDR3 reads CASSLMSGQGLFSYNSPLHF. In DNA form, the CDR3 reads TGTGCCAGCAGTTTAATGTCGGGACAGGGTCTTTTCTCCTATAATTCACCCCTCCACTTT. Filled out from reference TRBV28 and TRBJ1-6, the complete variable domain reads DVKVTQSSRYLVKRTGEKVFLECVQDMDHENMFWYRQDPGLGLRLIYFSYDVKMKEKGDIPEGYSVSREKKERFSLILESASTNQTSMYLCASSLMSGQGLFSYNSPLHFGNGTRLTVT.

This chain joins TRBV7-8 and TRBJ2-3; D is possibly TRBD1 (5 bases). Looked up from germline, CDR1 is SGHVS and CDR2 is FQNEAQ. This CDR3 comprises 12 residues. Deletions cut 7 bases from V and 3 bases from J, with 8 bases between. CDR3 residues: CASNPGTDTQYF. The CDR3 DNA sequence: TGTGCCAGCAATCCAGGGACAGATACGCAGTATTTT. Supplemented by reference TRBV7-8 and TRBJ2-3, the full variable domain reads GAGVSQSPRYKVAKRGQDVALRCDPISGHVSLFWYQQALGQGPEFLTYFQNEAQLDKSGLPSDRFFAERPEGSVSTLKIQRTQQEDSAVYLCASNPGTDTQYFGPGTRLTVL.

The rearrangement uses TRBV30 and TRBJ2-1; 9 bases map to TRBD1. The V and J ends lost 2 bases and 5 bases, in that order; junction bases with no gene match: 10. The CDR3 totals 16 residues. In germline, CDR1 is GTSNPN, CDR2 SVGIG (reference sequence). This CDR3 reads CAWSPPGTGYDNEQFF. Here the CDR3 DNA reads TGTGCCTGGAGTCCTCCCGGGACAGGGTACGACAATGAGCAGTTCTTC.

The chain links TRBV5-1 to TRBJ1-6; possible D gene TRBD1, 6 bases. There are 16 residues in the CDR3. Germline V CDR1 and CDR2: SGHRS, YFSETQ. Deletions cut 4 bases from V and 7 bases from J, with 18 bases between. CDR3 nucleotides: TGCGCCAGCAGCACAACAGGGAGAAACTCCAATTCACCCCTCCACTTT. Translating it yields CASSTTGRNSNSPLHF.